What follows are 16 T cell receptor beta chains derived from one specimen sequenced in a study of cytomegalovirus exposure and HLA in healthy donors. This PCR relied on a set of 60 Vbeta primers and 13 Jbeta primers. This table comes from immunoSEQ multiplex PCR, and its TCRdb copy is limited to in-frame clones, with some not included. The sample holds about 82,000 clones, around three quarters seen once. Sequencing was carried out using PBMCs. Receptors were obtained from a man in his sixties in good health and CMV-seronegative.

The CDR3 region is CASTPRFSSYNEQFF. For the CDR3, the DNA is TGTGCCAGCACCCCTCGGTTTAGCTCCTACAATGAGCAGTTCTTC. The chain joins TRBV6-5 to TRBJ2-1; no reliable D call. The CDR3 has 15 amino acids. V shed 7 bases and J shed 0 bases, with 13 bases lying between them. Looked up from germline, CDR1 is MNHEY and CDR2 is SVGAGI.

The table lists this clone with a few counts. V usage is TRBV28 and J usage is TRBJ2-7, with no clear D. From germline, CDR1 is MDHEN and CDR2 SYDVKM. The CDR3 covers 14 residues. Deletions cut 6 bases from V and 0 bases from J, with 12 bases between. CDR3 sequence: CASSEERSSYEQYF. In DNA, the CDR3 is TGTGCCAGCAGCGAGGAGAGAAGCTCCTACGAGCAGTACTTC.

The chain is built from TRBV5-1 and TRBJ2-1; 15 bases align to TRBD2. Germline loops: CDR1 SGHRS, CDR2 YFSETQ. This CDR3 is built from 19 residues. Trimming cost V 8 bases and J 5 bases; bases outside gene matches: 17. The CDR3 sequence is CARSTGLAGGWAPHNEQFF. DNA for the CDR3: TGCGCCAGGAGCACGGGACTAGCGGGAGGATGGGCACCCCACAATGAGCAGTTCTTC. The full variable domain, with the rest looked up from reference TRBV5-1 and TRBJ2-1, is KAGVTQTPRYLIKTRGQQVTLSCSPISGHRSVSWYQQTPGQGLQFLFEYFSETQRNKGNFPGRFSGRQFSNSRSEMNVSTLELGDSALYLCARSTGLAGGWAPHNEQFFGPGTRLTVL.

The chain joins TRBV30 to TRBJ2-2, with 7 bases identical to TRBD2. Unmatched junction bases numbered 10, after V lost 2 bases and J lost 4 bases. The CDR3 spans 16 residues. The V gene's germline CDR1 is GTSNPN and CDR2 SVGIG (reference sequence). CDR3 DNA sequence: TGTGCCTGGAGTACAAGGGGAGGGCTGGCCACCGGGGAGCTGTTTTTT. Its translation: CAWSTRGGLATGELFF.

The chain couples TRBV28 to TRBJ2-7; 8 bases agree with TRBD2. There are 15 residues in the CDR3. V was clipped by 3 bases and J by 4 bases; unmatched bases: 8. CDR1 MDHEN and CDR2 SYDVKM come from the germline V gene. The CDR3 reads CASSFKRSGKYEQYF. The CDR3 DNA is TGTGCCAGCAGTTTTAAACGTAGCGGGAAGTACGAGCAGTACTTC.

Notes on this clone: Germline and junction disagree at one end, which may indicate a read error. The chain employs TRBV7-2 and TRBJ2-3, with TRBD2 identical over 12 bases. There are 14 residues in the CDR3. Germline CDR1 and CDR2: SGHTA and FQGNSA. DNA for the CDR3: TGTGCCAGCAGCCTAGCGGGGGGGCCAGGCACGCAGTATTTT. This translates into CASSLAGGPGTQYF.

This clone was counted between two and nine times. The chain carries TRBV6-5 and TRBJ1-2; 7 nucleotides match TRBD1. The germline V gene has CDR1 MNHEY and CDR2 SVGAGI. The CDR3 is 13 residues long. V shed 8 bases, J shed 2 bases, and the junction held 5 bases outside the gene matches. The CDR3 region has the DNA TGTGCCAGCTACCCGGGACAGAACTATGGCTACACCTTC. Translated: CASYPGQNYGYTF.

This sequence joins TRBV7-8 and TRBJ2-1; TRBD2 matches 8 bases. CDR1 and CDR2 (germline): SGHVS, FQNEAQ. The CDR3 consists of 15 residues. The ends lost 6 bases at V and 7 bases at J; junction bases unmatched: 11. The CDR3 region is CASRLIAGRTNEQFF. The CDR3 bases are TGTGCCAGCAGGTTAATAGCGGGGCGCACTAATGAGCAGTTCTTC.

The CDR3 DNA is TGCGCCAGCAGCTTGGGAGGGGGCGAGGAGACCCAGTACTTC. Amino acids: CASSLGGGEETQYF. The gene calls are TRBV5-1 and TRBJ2-5, with 7 bases identical to TRBD1. The V gene end was trimmed by 0 bases and the J gene end by 5 bases; junction bases not matched to a gene: 4. In germline, CDR1 is SGHRS, CDR2 YFSETQ. This CDR3 has 14 amino acids.

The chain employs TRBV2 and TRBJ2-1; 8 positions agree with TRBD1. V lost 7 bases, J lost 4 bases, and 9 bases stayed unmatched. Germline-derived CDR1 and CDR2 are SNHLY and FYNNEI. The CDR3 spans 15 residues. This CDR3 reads CASTRDRGGYNEQFF. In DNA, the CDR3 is TGTGCCAGCACCCGCGACAGGGGAGGTTACAATGAGCAGTTCTTC.

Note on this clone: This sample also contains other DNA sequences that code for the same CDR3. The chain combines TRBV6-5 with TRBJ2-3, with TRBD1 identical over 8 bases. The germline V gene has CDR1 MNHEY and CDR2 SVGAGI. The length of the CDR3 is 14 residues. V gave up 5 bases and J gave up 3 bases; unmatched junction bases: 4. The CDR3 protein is CASSQGAGTDTQYF. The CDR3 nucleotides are TGTGCCAGCAGTCAGGGGGCTGGAACAGATACGCAGTATTTT.

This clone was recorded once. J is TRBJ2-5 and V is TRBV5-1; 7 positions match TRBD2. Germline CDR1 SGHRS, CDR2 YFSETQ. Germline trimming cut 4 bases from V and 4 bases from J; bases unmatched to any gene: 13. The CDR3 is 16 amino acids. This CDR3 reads CASSPNGGGLGETQYF. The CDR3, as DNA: TGCGCCAGCAGCCCCAACGGCGGGGGATTAGGAGAGACCCAGTACTTC.

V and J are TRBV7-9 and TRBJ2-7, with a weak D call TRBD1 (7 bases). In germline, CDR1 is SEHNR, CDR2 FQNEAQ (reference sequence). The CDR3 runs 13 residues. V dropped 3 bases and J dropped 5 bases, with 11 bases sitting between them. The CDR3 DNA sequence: TGTGCCAGCAGCTTTGGAGGGGGCGACGAGCAGTACTTC. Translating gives CASSFGGGDEQYF.

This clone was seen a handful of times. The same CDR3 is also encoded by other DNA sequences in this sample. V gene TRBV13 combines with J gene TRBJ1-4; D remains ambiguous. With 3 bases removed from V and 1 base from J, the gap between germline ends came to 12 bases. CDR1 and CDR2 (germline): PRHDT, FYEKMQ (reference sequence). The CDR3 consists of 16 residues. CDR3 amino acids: CASSLGRQLTNEKLFF. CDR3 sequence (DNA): TGTGCCAGCAGCTTGGGCCGCCAGCTAACTAATGAAAAACTGTTTTTT.

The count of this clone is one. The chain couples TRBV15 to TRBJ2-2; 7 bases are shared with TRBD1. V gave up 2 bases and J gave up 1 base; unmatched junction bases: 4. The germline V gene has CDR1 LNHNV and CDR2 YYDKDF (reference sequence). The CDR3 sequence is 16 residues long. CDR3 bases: TGTGCCACCAGCAGAAAGTACAGGGGGAACACCGGGGAGCTGTTTTTT. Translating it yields CATSRKYRGNTGELFF.

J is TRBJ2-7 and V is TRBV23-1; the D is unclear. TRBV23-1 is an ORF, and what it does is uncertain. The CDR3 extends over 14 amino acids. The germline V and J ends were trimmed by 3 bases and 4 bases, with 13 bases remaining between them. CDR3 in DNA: TGCGCCAGCAGTCACGGAGATATGTTTTACGAGCAGTACTTC. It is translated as CASSHGDMFYEQYF.